This T cell receptor beta chain appears in the sequencing data of a study of T cell responses to AZD1222 COVID-19 vaccine. Germline V gene data show CDR1 as SGDLS and CDR2 as YYNGEE. V lost 0 bases and J lost 15; bases outside the gene matches: 9. The CDR3 loop spans 13 amino acids. Method: immunoSEQ multiplex PCR; TCRdb's copy keeps in-frame clones and lacks some. The sample holds 80,000 to 100,000 clones, around nine tenths seen once. The chain uses TRBV9 and TRBJ2-1; the match to TRBD2 covers 7 bases. This receptor was identified in an adult in good health. Material: peripheral blood, obtained on day 0 of AZD1222 vaccination. The CDR3 nucleotides are TGTGCCAGCAGCGTAGGACTAGCCCTCCGTTTGTTCTTC. It translates to CASSVGLALRLFF.